Below are 10 T cell receptor beta chains sequenced from a single sample in a study of cytomegalovirus exposure and HLA in healthy donors. Sequencing used immunoSEQ multiplex PCR; TCRdb keeps in-frame clones, though not all of them. This sample has some 85,000 clones, with 96% found just once. Sequencing was carried out using PBMCs. Receptors were obtained from a woman under 30 in good health and CMV-seronegative.

CDR3 sequence (DNA): TGTGCCAGCAGTGATGGCAGGGCTAATGAAAAACTGTTTTTT. Translation gives CASSDGRANEKLFF. This rearrangement joins TRBV2 to TRBJ1-4; a possible D gene is TRBD1 (5 bases). The CDR3 length is 14 residues. Germline lookup yields CDR1 SNHLY and CDR2 FYNNEI. Trimming removed 3 bases from V and 3 bases from J, with 8 bases in between.

The chain carries TRBV28 and TRBJ2-1; TRBD2 aligns across 8 bases. V gave up 7 bases and J gave up 7 bases; unmatched junction bases: 12. The germline gives CDR1 MDHEN, CDR2 SYDVKM. This CDR3 region has 15 residues. The CDR3 DNA sequence: TGTGCCAGCACCCTCCTTCCGGGACTAGGGAATGAGCAGTTCTTC. Protein sequence: CASTLLPGLGNEQFF.

V and J are TRBV15 and TRBJ2-3; TRBD2 aligns across 10 bases. This CDR3 comprises 15 residues. J was trimmed by 3 bases and V by 5 bases; bases with no gene match: 5. Germline-derived CDR1 and CDR2 are LNHNV and YYDKDF (reference sequence). CDR3 sequence reads: CATSARTSGTDTQYF. DNA for the CDR3: TGTGCCACCAGCGCTCGGACTAGCGGTACAGATACGCAGTATTTT.

A single count supports this clone. This sequence joins TRBV6-1 and TRBJ1-2; 8 bases are a match to TRBD1. The CDR3 extends over 14 amino acids. Trimming took 2 bases from V and 7 from J; bases not matched to a gene: 6. Germline V lookup: CDR1 MNHNS, CDR2 SASEGT. In nucleotides, the CDR3 is TGTGCCAGCAGTGAATTCTCAGGGGGCATTGGCTACACCTTC. Protein sequence: CASSEFSGGIGYTF.

The chain carries TRBV19 and TRBJ1-5; the D is unclear. Germline V gene data show CDR1 as LNHDA and CDR2 as SQIVND (reference sequence). Trimming took off 1 base at V and 5 bases at J, with 6 bases between the two ends. The CDR3 has 13 amino acids. CDR3 bases: TGTGCCAGTAGTATAGGCTTAGATCAGCCCCAGCATTTT. Translation: CASSIGLDQPQHF.

This sequence joins TRBV2 and TRBJ2-7, with D possibly matching TRBD2 (5 bases). CDR3 length: 13 amino acids. Germline CDR1 SNHLY, CDR2 FYNNEI. Deletions cut 7 bases from V and 5 bases from J, with 15 bases between. The CDR3 region has the DNA TGTGCCAGCACCCCCGTGAGGGTCCACGAGCAGTACTTC. Amino acids: CASTPVRVHEQYF.

This chain joins TRBV9 and TRBJ1-1; unclear D gene. The CDR3 runs to 15 residues. Looked up from germline, CDR1 is SGDLS and CDR2 is YYNGEE. V dropped 5 bases and J dropped 3 bases, with 17 bases sitting between them. The CDR3 coding sequence is TGTGCCAGCAGTGAACTCCTCAGGTCGGACACTGAAGCTTTCTTT. This encodes CASSELLRSDTEAFF.

J is TRBJ2-7 and V is TRBV7-9; 7 nucleotides align to TRBD2. Trimming took 3 bases from V and 4 from J; bases not matched to a gene: 12. Germline V lookup: CDR1 SEHNR, CDR2 FQNEAQ (reference sequence). CDR3 length: 16 residues. Here the CDR3 DNA reads TGTGCCAGCAGCTTTGGGTTTGGACTAGTGGTTTACGAGCAGTACTTC. Encoded protein: CASSFGFGLVVYEQYF.

CDR3: CASSLGVGLAGDHEQFF. The CDR3 nucleotides are TGTGCCAGCAGCCTAGGAGTAGGGCTAGCGGGAGACCATGAGCAGTTCTTC. The gene calls are TRBV27 and TRBJ2-1; the match to TRBD2 covers 10 bases. Germline lookup yields CDR1 MNHEY and CDR2 SMNVEV (reference sequence). This CDR3 is 17 amino acids long. V lost 6 bases to trimming and J lost 8 bases; unmatched junction nucleotides: 16.

In this sample, this clone turned up a few times. The chain has TRBV12-5 and TRBJ2-5, with D hard to call. This CDR3 region has 10 residues. CDR1 is LGHNT, CDR2 FRNRAP, per germline. V lost 6 bases, J lost 4 bases, and 3 bases lay in between. CDR3 in DNA: TGTGCTAGTGGCGGAGAGACCCAGTACTTC. It yields the protein CASGGETQYF.